The 14 T cell receptor beta chains below all came from one sample that was sequenced in a study of T cell repertoires in ileal Crohn's disease. The time point denotes: neoterminal ileum biopsy at postoperative endoscopy, about 6 months after surgery. Sequenced by immunoSEQ multiplex PCR; TCRdb stores in-frame clones only, minus some. The repertoire consists of about 12,000 clones, with 80% to 90% occurring once and the leading ten covering more than 15%. The specimen was ileal tissue. The receptors here all came from an adult with Crohn's disease.

The J gene is TRBJ2-3, the V gene TRBV30; 9 nucleotides agree with TRBD2. Germline CDR1 reads GTSNPN; CDR2 reads SVGIG (reference sequence). The CDR3 has 16 amino acids. V gave up 0 bases and J gave up 5 bases; unmatched junction bases: 9. The CDR3 loop is CAWSVQGRGGRDTQYF. For the CDR3, the DNA is TGTGCCTGGAGTGTACAAGGGCGGGGGGGGAGAGATACGCAGTATTTT.

The chain carries TRBV6-5 and TRBJ2-1, with D maybe TRBD2 (6 bases). From germline, CDR1 is MNHEY and CDR2 SVGAGI. The length of the CDR3 is 14 residues. V was trimmed by 4 bases and J by 2 bases, leaving 9 bases between them. The CDR3 region is CASSSTGAYNEQFF. In DNA form, the CDR3 reads TGTGCCAGCAGTTCAACGGGGGCCTACAATGAGCAGTTCTTC.

The chain joins TRBV2 to TRBJ2-5; 10 bases align to TRBD2. The CDR3 contains 15 residues. Germline V gene data show CDR1 as SNHLY and CDR2 as FYNNEI. V trimming: 7 bases; J trimming: 4 bases; junction bases outside the gene matches: 9. CDR3 region: CASTLASGSRETQYF. CDR3 sequence (DNA): TGTGCCAGCACGCTGGCTAGCGGGAGTCGAGAGACCCAGTACTTC.

The chain recombines TRBV6-4 with TRBJ2-7; TRBD2 matches 13 bases. Germline V lookup: CDR1 MRHNA, CDR2 SNTAGT. The CDR3 has 14 residues. J gave up 5 bases and V 5 bases, and 3 bases lay outside the gene matches. The CDR3 is CASSRTSGSDEQYF. Here the CDR3 DNA reads TGTGCCAGCAGTCGGACTAGCGGGAGCGACGAGCAGTACTTC.

The J gene is TRBJ2-2, the V gene TRBV7-6; 10 bases line up with TRBD1. The CDR3 spans 15 residues. Losses at the gene ends were 3 bases for V and 7 bases for J; bases not matched to a gene: 5. Per the germline V gene, CDR1 is SGHVS and CDR2 is FNYEAQ. CDR3 in DNA: TGTGCCAGCAGCTTGGACAGGGGGGTGAACGGGGAGCTGTTTTTT. Translation: CASSLDRGVNGELFF.

This sequence joins TRBV5-1 and TRBJ2-7; 8 bases match TRBD2. The CDR3 covers 13 residues. Germline V gene lookup returns CDR1 SGHRS and CDR2 YFSETQ. J lost 6 bases, V lost 8 bases, and 10 bases had no gene match. CDR3 sequence reads: CASSGTSMTEQYF. The CDR3 region has the DNA TGCGCCAGTTCCGGGACTAGTATGACCGAGCAGTACTTC.

The chain couples TRBV11-2 to TRBJ1-2; the D gene is possibly TRBD1 (5 bases). The V gene's germline CDR1 is SGHAT and CDR2 FQNNGV. The V end lost 4 bases, the J end lost 9 bases, and 18 bases lay between the germline ends. This CDR3 is 14 amino acids long. CDR3 region: CASSSNQGLPRYTF. The CDR3 nucleotides read TGTGCCAGCAGCTCGAATCAGGGTCTCCCTCGCTACACCTTC.

In DNA form, the CDR3 reads TGTGCCAGCCGATTAGGGGGAGGGGAGACCCAGTACTTC. This codes for CASRLGGGETQYF. This rearrangement joins TRBV28 to TRBJ2-5; D may be TRBD2 (7 bases). The ends were cut back, 8 bases at V and 5 bases at J, with 15 bases in the middle. Per the germline V gene, CDR1 is MDHEN and CDR2 is SYDVKM. This CDR3 has 13 amino acids. Combining the CDR3 with reference TRBV28 and TRBJ2-5 gives the whole variable domain DVKVTQSSRYLVKRTGEKVFLECVQDMDHENMFWYRQDPGLGLRLIYFSYDVKMKEKGDIPEGYSVSREKKERFSLILESASTNQTSMYLCASRLGGGETQYFGPGTRLLVL.

The chain recombines TRBV14 with TRBJ1-6; TRBD1 agrees at 9 bases. Germline V gene sequence: CDR1 SGHDN, CDR2 FVKESK. This CDR3 has 15 residues. V shed 4 bases, J shed 11 bases, and the junction held 9 bases outside the gene matches. The CDR3, as DNA: TGTGCCAGCAGCCCGGGACAGGGTATGAGGGCACCCCTCCACTTT. This sequence encodes CASSPGQGMRAPLHF. Full variable domain (outside the CDR3, taken from reference TRBV14 and TRBJ1-6): EAGVTQFPSHSVIEKGQTVTLRCDPISGHDNLYWYRRVMGKEIKFLLHFVKESKQDESGMPNNRFLAERTGGTYSTLKVQPAELEDSGVYFCASSPGQGMRAPLHFGNGTRLTVT.

This clone was observed a few times. This chain links TRBV5-4 with TRBJ2-7; tentatively, D is TRBD2 (5 bases). Trimming cost V 1 base and J 2 bases, with 13 bases left between them. This CDR3 spans 15 amino acids. Per germline, CDR1 SGHNT and CDR2 YYREEE (reference sequence). Here the CDR3 reads CASSLYGENTYEQYF. Here the CDR3 DNA reads TGTGCCAGCAGCTTGTATGGGGAGAACACCTACGAGCAGTACTTC.

This chain joins TRBV19 and TRBJ2-3; D is ambiguous. CDR1 LNHDA and CDR2 SQIVND come from the germline V gene (reference sequence). V was cut by 6 bases and J by 6 bases, with 16 bases left in between. This CDR3 is built from 14 residues. The CDR3 DNA reads TGTGCCAGTAGCCCCATCCTGTCCGCGGATACGCAGTATTTT. This encodes CASSPILSADTQYF.

The chain links TRBV6-6 to TRBJ1-1, with 9 positions matching TRBD1. The V segment lost 0 bases and the J segment 1 base; nucleotides outside the gene matches: 3. CDR1 is MNHNY and CDR2 is SVGAGI in the germline V gene (reference sequence). CDR3 length: 16 residues. The CDR3 DNA reads as TGTGCCAGCAGTTACTCTAAACAGGGGGCGAACACTGAAGCTTTCTTT. Translation gives CASSYSKQGANTEAFF.

This rearrangement joins TRBV19 to TRBJ2-7; TRBD1 matches 8 bases. The CDR3 runs to 14 residues. Germline-derived CDR1 and CDR2 are LNHDA and SQIVND (reference sequence). V lost 6 bases and J lost 3; bases outside the gene matches: 7. The CDR3 spells CASRVTGTGYEQYF. In DNA form, the CDR3 reads TGTGCCAGTAGAGTGACCGGGACAGGCTACGAGCAGTACTTC.

V gene TRBV28 combines with J gene TRBJ2-7; 8 nucleotides match TRBD1. Germline values: CDR1 MDHEN, CDR2 SYDVKM. This CDR3 is 13 amino acids long. The V gene end was trimmed by 8 bases and the J gene end by 5 bases; junction bases not matched to a gene: 8. The CDR3 sequence is CASGVRGHDEQYF. DNA for the CDR3: TGTGCCAGCGGGGTCAGGGGGCACGACGAGCAGTACTTC.